This T cell receptor (beta chain) was identified during a study of T cell responses to AZD1222 COVID-19 vaccine. Whole-study findings and limits: Regions 160-218 and 743-854 dominated among vaccine-associated CD4 TCRs spanning spike. Two AZD1222 administrations were followed by greater Spike-specific TCR breadth and depth.

Profiling relied on immunoSEQ multiplex PCR, and the TCRdb table lists in-frame clones only, not all of them. The table shows roughly 90,000 clones, with around nine tenths occurring only once. The CDR3 contains 16 residues. The V gene's germline CDR1 is MRHNA and CDR2 SNTAGT. V was pared by 1 base and J by 4 bases, with 16 bases between. Turning to this clone: As yet, its antigen is unknown.

The V call is TRBV6-4, the J call TRBJ1-2, with a weak D call TRBD1 (6 bases). The sequencing here drew on peripheral blood, taken 28 days after the second AZD1222 dose. This TCR derives from an adult who received the AZD1222 COVID-19 vaccine. CDR3 coding DNA: TGTGCCAGCAGTGACTTCGACAGGCCGGGGGGCTATGGCTACACCTTC. This codes for CASSDFDRPGGYGYTF.